This TCR beta chain was captured in a study of blood T cells in healthy people across ages. Primed by a sample-barcoded 5' primer and a J-beta primer mix, a second PCR proceeded for roughly 7 to 11 cycles. Every cDNA molecule carried a tag from a template-switch adaptor bearing 12 random nucleotides. TCRdb used MiXCR to reprocess the 5' RACE reads, holding one entry per CDR3 protein. The sample shows around 1.5 million distinct CDR3 sequences, roughly 59% of them seen only once. This CDR3 comprises 15 residues. CDR1 and CDR2 (germline): SGDLS, YYNGEE. V gave up 4 bases and J gave up 6 bases; unmatched junction bases: 12. The table lists this clonotype with a few counts.

This TCR came from a young man in good health. The sample comprised blood. The chain carries TRBV9 and TRBJ2-7; 8 bases are shared with TRBD1. The CDR3 spells CASSTSGTGSSEQYF. The CDR3 DNA follows: TGTGCCAGCAGCACCTCCGGGACAGGCTCGTCCGAGCAGTACTTC.